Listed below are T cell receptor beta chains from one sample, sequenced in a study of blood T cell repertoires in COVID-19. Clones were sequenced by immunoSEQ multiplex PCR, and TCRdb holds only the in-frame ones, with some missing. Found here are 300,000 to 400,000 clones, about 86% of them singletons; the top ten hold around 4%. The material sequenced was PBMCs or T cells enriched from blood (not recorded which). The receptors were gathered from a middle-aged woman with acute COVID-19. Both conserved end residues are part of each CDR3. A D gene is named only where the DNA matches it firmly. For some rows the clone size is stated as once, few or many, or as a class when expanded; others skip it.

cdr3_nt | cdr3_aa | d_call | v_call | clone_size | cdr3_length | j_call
TGCGCCAGCAGCCGGACAGGGGGAAATGAGCAGTTCTTC | CASSRTGGNEQFF | TRBD1 | TRBV5-1 | - | 13 | TRBJ2-1
TGCGCCAGCAGACCATCCGGGACTAGCGGAGAGCAGTACTTC | CASRPSGTSGEQYF | TRBD2 | TRBV4-3 | once | 14 | TRBJ2-7
TGTGCCAGCAGCCAAGATCCTAGCGACTCCTACAATGAGCAGTTCTTC | CASSQDPSDSYNEQFF | - | TRBV14 | once | 16 | TRBJ2-1
TGTGCCGCGCAAGGACACTCTGGCTACACCTTC | CAAQGHSGYTF | - | TRBV10-3 | - | 11 | TRBJ1-2
TGTGCCAGCAGTGCCCCGGGATGGGGACTAGGCGGCTACGAGCAGTACTTC | CASSAPGWGLGGYEQYF | TRBD2 | TRBV25-1 | once | 17 | TRBJ2-7
TGTGCCAGCAGCCGCATGGGACTAGCGGGAGGGGCGGGGGAGCAGTACTTC | CASSRMGLAGGAGEQYF | TRBD2 | TRBV3-1/TRBV3-2 | - | 17 | TRBJ2-7
TGTGCCAGCAGCTCGTATGAGGGTACTGAAGCTTTCTTT | CASSSYEGTEAFF | - | TRBV12-3/TRBV12-4 | - | 13 | TRBJ1-1
TGTGCCAGCAGCCATTCTGGGACAGGGAGCACTGAAGCTTTCTTT | CASSHSGTGSTEAFF | TRBD1 | TRBV3-1/TRBV3-2 | - | 15 | TRBJ1-1
TGTGCCAGCAGTCCGGGACAGGGGGCAGAAGAAGCTTTCTTT | CASSPGQGAEEAFF | TRBD1 | TRBV6-5 | - | 14 | TRBJ1-1
TGTGCCACCAGTGCTGGTCAGGGGGGTACTGAAGCTTTCTTT | CATSAGQGGTEAFF | TRBD1 | TRBV24-1 | - | 14 | TRBJ1-1
TGTGCCAGCTCACCTGTAAGGGGGTCTGGAAACACCATATATTTT | CASSPVRGSGNTIYF | - | TRBV18 | once | 15 | TRBJ1-3
TGTGCCAGCAGCGTAGGGACAGCTATGAACACTGAAGCTTTCTTT | CASSVGTAMNTEAFF | - | TRBV9 | - | 15 | TRBJ1-1
TGTGCCAGCAGCTTGATGAGGGCTGAAGCTTTCTTT | CASSLMRAEAFF | - | TRBV7-9 | - | 12 | TRBJ1-1
TGTGCCAGCAGCCCCCGGGACAACAATGAAAAACTGTTTTTT | CASSPRDNNEKLFF | - | TRBV4-2 | - | 14 | TRBJ1-4